This entry is about one T cell receptor (beta chain). Semi-nested PCR with Nested Universal Primer A followed constant-region reverse priming of full-length variable regions. TCRdb re-analysed the 5' RACE reads in MiXCR, keeping a single row per CDR3 protein. The repertoire holds approximately 8,200 distinct CDR3 sequences, with about two thirds as singletons. CDR1 is DFQATT, CDR2 SNEGSKA, per germline (reference sequence). This CDR3 has 13 amino acids. J gave up 7 bases and V 5 bases, and 4 bases lay outside the gene matches. The clonotype originates from a female donor with breast cancer. The chain is built from TRBV20-1 and TRBJ2-1; 11 nucleotides agree with TRBD2. The sequenced sample consisted of tumor-infiltrating naive CD4+ T cells sorted from the breast tumor. As for subset: naive CD4+ T cells, CD4+CD45RA+CD25-. CDR3 region: CSAELAGENEQFF. The CDR3 DNA sequence: TGCAGTGCTGAACTAGCGGGAGAGAATGAGCAGTTCTTC.